This section outlines one TCR beta chain sequence together with its context. This clonotype occurred many times. This clone's antigen is unknown. Nothing much larger sits one base from this clone, and base qualities are not available. The data were taken from a study of response to subunit inactivated influenza vaccine (dated by TCRdb to the late 2010s). Regarding the complete study: To follow how T cells responded to a trivalent subunit inactivated influenza vaccine, the researchers relied on deep quantitative profiling of the T cell receptor repertoire.

What the work shows at the level of the full study, not this receptor alone: The authors suggested that each seasonal influenza vaccination may recruit only a limited number of new T cells.

V and J lose 7 bases and 0 bases, and a span of 13 bases separates them. CDR1 and CDR2, per the germline V gene, are SGHTA and FQGNSA. Including cysteine and phenylalanine, the CDR3 has 14 amino acids. Only the CDR3 part of the read is kept: 42 bases, read in frame from the first base. Receptor amplification or capture employed RT-PCR. This sample was sequenced with an Illumina HiSeq 2500. TCRdb's own reprocessing of the public reads used fastp at Q25 and MiXCR and kept productive beta chains. Rows with a matching CDR3 protein are joined into one entry that keeps the most common DNA and genes. The sample records roughly 780,000 distinct CDR3 sequences, approximately 17% of which are singletons. The top ten constitute approximately 11% of the sample.

This material consisted of PBMCs from blood, taken about 5 days after vaccination. This clonotype was obtained from a man aged 50 or older who received an inactivated influenza vaccine. Donor details come from another sample of the same person, matched by shared clones. The rearrangement combines TRBV7-2 with TRBJ2-7; the D gene is unclear. The nucleotide sequence is TGTGCCAGCACCATTTCCCATTTCTCCTACGAGCAGTACTTC. This translates into CASTISHFSYEQYF.